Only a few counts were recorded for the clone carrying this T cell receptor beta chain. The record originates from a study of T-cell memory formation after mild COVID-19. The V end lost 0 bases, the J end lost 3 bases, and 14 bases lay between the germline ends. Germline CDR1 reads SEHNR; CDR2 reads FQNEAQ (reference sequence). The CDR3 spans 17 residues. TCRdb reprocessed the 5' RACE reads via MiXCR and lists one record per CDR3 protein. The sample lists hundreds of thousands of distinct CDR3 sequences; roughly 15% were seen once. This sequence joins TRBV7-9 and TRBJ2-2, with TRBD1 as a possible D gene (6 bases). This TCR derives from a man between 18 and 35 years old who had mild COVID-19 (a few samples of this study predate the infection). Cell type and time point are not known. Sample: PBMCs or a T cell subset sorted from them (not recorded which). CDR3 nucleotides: TGTGCCAGCAGCTTAGCGCGCCCGGACAGCTACACCGGGGAGCTGTTTTTT. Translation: CASSLARPDSYTGELFF. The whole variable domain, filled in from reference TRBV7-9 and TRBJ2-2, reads DTGVSQNPRHKITKRGQNVTFRCDPISEHNRLYWYRQTLGQGPEFLTYFQNEAQLEKSRLLSDRFSAERPKGSFSTLEIQRTEQGDSAMYLCASSLARPDSYTGELFFGEGSRLTVL.